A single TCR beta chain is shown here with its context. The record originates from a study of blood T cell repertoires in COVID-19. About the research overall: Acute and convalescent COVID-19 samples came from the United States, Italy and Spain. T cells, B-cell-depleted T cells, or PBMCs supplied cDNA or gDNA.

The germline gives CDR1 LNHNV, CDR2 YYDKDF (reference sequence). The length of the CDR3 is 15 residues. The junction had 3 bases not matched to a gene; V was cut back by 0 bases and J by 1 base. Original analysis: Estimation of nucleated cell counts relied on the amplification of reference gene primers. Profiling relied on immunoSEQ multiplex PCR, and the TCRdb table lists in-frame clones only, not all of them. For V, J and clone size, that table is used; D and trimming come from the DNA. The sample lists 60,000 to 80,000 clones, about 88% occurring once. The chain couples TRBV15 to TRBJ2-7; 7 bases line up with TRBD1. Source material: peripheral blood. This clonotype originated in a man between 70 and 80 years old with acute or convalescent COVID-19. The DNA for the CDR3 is TGTGCCACCAGCAGAGAGACGACAGGGTCCTACGAGCAGTACTTC. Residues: CATSRETTGSYEQYF.